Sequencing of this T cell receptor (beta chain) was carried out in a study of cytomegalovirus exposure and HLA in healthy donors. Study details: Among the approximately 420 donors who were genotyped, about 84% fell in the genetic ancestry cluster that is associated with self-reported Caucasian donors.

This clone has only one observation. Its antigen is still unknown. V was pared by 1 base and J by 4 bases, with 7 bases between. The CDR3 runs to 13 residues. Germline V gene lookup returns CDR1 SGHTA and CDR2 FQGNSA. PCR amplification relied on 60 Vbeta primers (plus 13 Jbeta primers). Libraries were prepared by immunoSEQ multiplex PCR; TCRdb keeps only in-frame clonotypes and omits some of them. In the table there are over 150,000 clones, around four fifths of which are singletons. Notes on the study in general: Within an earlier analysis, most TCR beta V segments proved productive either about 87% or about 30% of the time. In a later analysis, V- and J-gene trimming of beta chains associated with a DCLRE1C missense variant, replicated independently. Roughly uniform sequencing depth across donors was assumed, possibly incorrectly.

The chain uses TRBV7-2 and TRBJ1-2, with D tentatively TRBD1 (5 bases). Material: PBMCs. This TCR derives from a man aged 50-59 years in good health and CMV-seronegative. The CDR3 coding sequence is TGTGCCAGCAGCTTAGTGGACACCTATGGCTACACCTTC. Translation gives CASSLVDTYGYTF.